The clone carrying this TCR beta chain has more than one count but fewer than ten. Its matching antigen is unknown. Looked up from germline, CDR1 is SNHLY and CDR2 is FYNNEI. V was cut by 3 bases and J by 1 base, with 10 bases left in between. This CDR3 has 16 amino acids. This sample is part of a study of post-analysis software for immune sequencing data. Study details: Included courses were relapsing-remitting and secondary progressive multiple sclerosis; progressive-relapsing multiple sclerosis was also included.

Carried by the TCR beta cDNA libraries were unique molecular identifiers. TCRdb reanalysed the PCR reads using MiXCR and keeps one entry per CDR3 protein. The table shows about 560,000 distinct CDR3 sequences, with roughly 45% occurring only once. Whole-study findings and limits: People with multiple sclerosis had a significantly lower normalized Chao1 diversity than controls did. Comparison of patients with controls showed about 5 TRBV segments more frequent in patients, TRBV5-6, TRBV5-1 and TRBV20-1 among them.

V and J are TRBV2 and TRBJ2-6; maybe TRBD1 (6 bases). This TCR derives from a girl aged 5-17 years with multiple sclerosis. Sample: blood. The CDR3 reads CASSEQGFSGANVLTF. In nucleotides, the CDR3 is TGTGCCAGCAGTGAGCAGGGGTTTTCTGGGGCCAACGTCCTGACTTTC.